This entry is about one T cell receptor beta chain. The table lists this clone with a count of one. The specificity of this receptor is unknown. There are no base qualities to consult, and no much larger clone falls within one base. The data stem from a study of circulating and synovial CD4+ cells in juvenile arthritis (TCRdb year 2014). With regard to the full study: Within each patient, the study compared the TCRbeta CDR3 repertoires of three groups: circulating HLA-DR+ CD4 T cells, bulk blood CD4 T cells, and synovial CD4 T cells. Repertoire sequencing aimed to confirm that a circulating synovial-like CD4 T cell subset was enriched in synovial clonotypes.

Study-wide conclusions, independent of this receptor: CPL and bulk blood CD4 samples differed in T cell genome counts by at least an order of magnitude, so sample-size effects were addressed. Compared with bulk blood CD4 repertoires, both the synovial and the circulating pathogenic-like lymphocyte repertoires were less diverse, and some CPL samples were as oligoclonal as synovium. Circulating pathogenic-like lymphocytes clustered together with synovial T cells and shared a substantially larger fraction of CDR3 sequences with synovium than bulk blood did. No difference between circulating pathogenic-like lymphocytes and bulk blood T cells was detected by traditional Vbeta family usage analysis. Since overlap with synovium went up as sequencing depth increased, the measured fractions of shared clonotypes likely underestimated the full repertoire overlap.

Trimming removed 5 bases from V and 3 bases from J, leaving 11 bases between the germline ends. As encoded in the germline V gene, CDR1 is MDHEN while CDR2 is SYDVKM. The CDR3 measures 14 amino acids from cysteine to phenylalanine. Only CDR3 DNA is held: 42 bases, read in frame from base 1. The method behind the library was the immunoSEQ multiplex PCR assay. TCRbeta CDR3 sequencing was performed as a commercial service by an external provider. In the paper's pipeline: The analyses used productive nucleotide sequences together with amino acid sequences obtained by in silico translation. Diversity was measured with Renyi entropy across alpha values, using the median of 200 repeated subsamples to equalise sample size. For clustering, the distance between each pair of repertoires was computed as one minus the Chao-modified Jaccard index, which corrected for under-sampling. Frequency-weighted overlap with synovial clonotypes was calculated across 200 sample sizes, using 200 draws without replacement for each, and the value reported was the one at the size of the smaller sample. Drawn from immuneACCESS, this table holds only the in-frame rearrangements with V and J called that TCRdb kept. Clones are partly lost; checked studies trace under half to an unresolved V gene and leave the rest unexplained. V and J calls plus clone size are reproduced from that table; the DNA served to infer D and trimming. In all, the sample holds around 32,000 clones, and 90% to 95% of those were seen once. Of the sample, roughly 3.1% is held by the ten largest clones.

Donors of the sequenced samples were patients with active juvenile idiopathic arthritis. Right after thawing, the cells went straight into sorting, and Live/Dead Fixable Near-IR Stain was used to exclude dead cells. The chain joins TRBV28 to TRBJ2-4; D gene: possibly TRBD1, on 6 matching bases. Sequenced: CD4+ T cells from blood. This sequence was found in a human donor with juvenile idiopathic arthritis. The CDR3 sequence is CASSRPDSKNIQYF. The bases read TGTGCCAGCAGTCGCCCGGACAGCAAAAACATTCAGTACTTC.